This T cell receptor (beta chain) is from a study of glioma-infiltrating T cells (dated by TCRdb to 2016 to 2017). For the study in its entirety: TCR alpha- and beta-chain repertoires were sequenced from glioma tissue, non-neoplastic brain tissue and matched peripheral blood mononuclear cells. The paired cohort was made up of three low-grade glioma patients, about 8 primary glioblastoma patients and three non-glioma patients who contributed non-neoplastic brain tissue. Each tissue-infiltrating repertoire was compared with the same patient's peripheral blood repertoire to measure divergence between tissue and blood T-cell populations. Broad study findings and their caveats: Small numbers underpinned the group comparisons: about eight glioblastoma patients, three low-grade glioma patients and three non-neoplastic patients. Only a very small number of CDR3 sequences turned up in both tissue and blood, a result put down to high CDR3 diversity combined with limited sampling. VJ-independent divergence between tissue and blood was lower than expected in non-neoplastic patients but higher than expected in all gliomas, particularly low-grade gliomas.

This clonotype was seen only once. Its antigen has not been determined. A much larger clone lies a single base off, so this may be a read error. The germline V gene (reference sequence) supplies CDR1 SEHNR and CDR2 FQNEAQ. Including cysteine and phenylalanine, the CDR3 has 13 amino acids. The sequence is cut down to CDR3 DNA, 39 bases in frame from base 1. The germline ends are 14 bases apart after V is trimmed by 5 bases and J by 7 bases. TCR alpha and beta CDR3 regions were amplified with the iRepertoire nested amplicon-rescue multiplex PCR (arm-PCR) platform from RNA. The input for one-step reverse transcription and amplification was roughly 85-400 ng of tissue mRNA or PBMC total RNA. After bead purification, a secondary multiplex PCR added Illumina adapters, and libraries were gel-purified between 200 and 400 bp. Demultiplexing relied on internal 6-nucleotide barcodes carried by the libraries. Sequencing of the libraries was done on an Illumina MiSeq using 2x220 or 2x250 nucleotide paired-end reads. The published analysis was carried out like this. Paired reads were merged with FLASH 1.2.11 and aligned to the GRCh37 human genome with BWA-MEM before extracting TRA and TRB reads. V and J assignment used an IMGT-derived reference of cassette sequences and CDR3 motifs that included pseudogenes. Three-frame translation of reads was performed, and productive CDR3s were defined as those with a C...FGXG motif and no stop codons. Clonotypes were defined as unique combinations of V-J cassette pair and CDR3 amino acid sequence. Reads were filtered by Hamming distance, thresholded by each sample's sequence error rate in mapped regions. TCRdb trimmed the raw reads at Q25, called clones with MiXCR and kept productive beta chains. All rows with the same CDR3 protein become a single entry with the most common DNA and genes. The V and J calls follow TCRdb's processing rather than the paper's. Within this sample are approximately 140,000 distinct CDR3 sequences, with about 25% of them counted one time only. Roughly a quarter of the sample is in the top ten clones.

The V and J genes are TRBV7-9 and TRBJ1-1; TRBD1 could be the D gene, as 6 bases match. Sequenced: glioma tissue, nonneoplastic brain tissue, or PBMCs (not recorded which). This clonotype originated in a human donor with low-grade glioma or glioblastoma, undergoing nonglioma brain surgery, or in good health (not recorded which). The nucleotides read TGTGCCAGCAGCCCGGACAGAGGATTTGAAGCTTTCTTT. This yields the protein CASSPDRGFEAFF.